These 19 T cell receptor beta chains originate from one sample sequenced in a study of CD8 T cells in Susac syndrome. With random hexamers, about 0.5 to 1 ug RNA was reverse transcribed. Each CDR3 protein is one row after TCRdb ran MiXCR on the immunoSEQ multiplex PCR reads. The sample shows under 150,000 distinct CDR3 sequences, roughly 94% of them seen only once. Sequenced material: CD4+ T cells from PBMCs. Receptors originate from a human donor with multiple sclerosis.

The genes are TRBV20-1 and TRBJ2-5; no firm D call. CDR3 length: 13 amino acids. Between the trimmed V and J ends, which lost 0 bases and 6 bases, there was a span of 11 bases. CDR1 and CDR2 from the germline V gene are DFQATT and SNEGSKA (reference sequence). Here the CDR3 reads CSARDKALKTQYF. The CDR3 nucleotides read TGCAGTGCTAGAGATAAGGCGCTAAAGACCCAGTACTTC.

This clonotype was observed a single time. The chain combines TRBV19 with TRBJ1-1; 8 bases map to TRBD1. The CDR3 loop spans 14 amino acids. Germline V gene lookup returns CDR1 LNHDA and CDR2 SQIVND (reference sequence). Unmatched junction bases numbered 2, after V lost 4 bases and J lost 1 base. This CDR3 is CASSRTGWNTEAFF. DNA of the CDR3: TGTGCCAGTAGTAGGACAGGGTGGAACACTGAAGCTTTCTTT.

This rearrangement joins TRBV12-3 or TRBV12-4 to TRBJ2-3; perhaps TRBD1 as D (5 bases). Between the trimmed V and J ends, which lost 5 bases and 3 bases, there was a span of 15 bases. This CDR3 comprises 15 residues. The DNA for the CDR3 is TGTGCCAGCAGTAGAAAAACAGGATATACAGATACGCAGTATTTT. Translation: CASSRKTGYTDTQYF.

This sequence joins TRBV7-9 and TRBJ1-2, with no clear D. Germline-derived CDR1 and CDR2 are SEHNR and FQNEAQ (reference sequence). CDR3 length equals 14 residues. Trimming cost V 5 bases and J 2 bases, with 12 bases left between them. CDR3 residues: CASSLSLSNYGYTF. CDR3 nucleotides: TGTGCCAGCAGCCTCTCCTTAAGCAACTATGGCTACACCTTC.

This chain links TRBV5-4 with TRBJ2-7; 7 bases align to TRBD1. The CDR3 covers 15 residues. CDR1 SGHNT and CDR2 YYREEE come from the germline V gene (reference sequence). Unmatched junction bases numbered 6, after V lost 0 bases and J lost 3 bases. The CDR3 coding sequence is TGTGCCAGCAGCTTGGAACAGGGGAAGTTCTACGAGCAGTACTTC. Translating gives CASSLEQGKFYEQYF.

The gene calls are TRBV9 and TRBJ2-5, with D perhaps given as TRBD1 or TRBD2 (5 bases each). The germline V and J ends were trimmed by 3 bases and 4 bases, with 22 bases remaining between them. CDR3 length equals 17 residues. The V gene's germline CDR1 is SGDLS and CDR2 YYNGEE. CDR3 region: CASSAKVGARLGETQYF. CDR3 sequence (DNA): TGTGCCAGCAGCGCCAAAGTCGGGGCTCGCCTGGGAGAGACCCAGTACTTC. Supplemented by reference TRBV9 and TRBJ2-5, the full variable domain reads DSGVTQTPKHLITATGQRVTLRCSPRSGDLSVYWYQQSLDQGLQFLIQYYNGEERAKGNILERFSAQQFPDLHSELNLSSLELGDSALYFCASSAKVGARLGETQYFGPGTRLLVL.

This chain connects TRBV7-3 to TRBJ2-5; 13 bases fit TRBD2. The CDR3 contains 14 residues. CDR1 SGHTA and CDR2 FQGTGA come from the germline V gene. V shed 5 bases, J shed 5 bases, and the junction held 2 bases outside the gene matches. This CDR3 reads CASSATSGGETQYF. CDR3 nucleotides: TGTGCCAGCAGCGCGACTAGCGGGGGGGAGACCCAGTACTTC. The variable domain in full, completed from reference TRBV7-3 and TRBJ2-5, reads GAGVSQTPSNKVTEKGKYVELRCDPISGHTALYWYRQSLGQGPEFLIYFQGTGAADDSGLPNDRFFAVRPEGSVSTLKIQRTERGDSAVYLCASSATSGGETQYFGPGTRLLVL.

The J gene is TRBJ2-3, the V gene TRBV20-1, with 9 positions matching TRBD1. V dropped 4 bases and J dropped 11; count of bases not matched to a gene: 10. This CDR3 contains 13 residues. Germline lookup yields CDR1 DFQATT and CDR2 SNEGSKA (reference sequence). This CDR3 is CSATGTGSGGQYF. CDR3 sequence (DNA): TGCAGTGCTACGGGGACAGGGTCTGGAGGGCAGTATTTT.

A single count supports this clonotype. The DNA of the CDR3 is TGTGCCAGCAGCCAAGAGGATGGCGGTGGATGGACAGGCGATTTTTGGGATGAGCAGTTCTTC. Translation: CASSQEDGGGWTGDFWDEQFF. The chain carries TRBV14 and TRBJ2-1; TRBD1 matches at 7 bases. The CDR3 has 21 amino acids. Trimming at V came to 0 bases and at J to 8 bases, leaving 25 bases not matched to a gene. Germline V lookup: CDR1 SGHDN, CDR2 FVKESK.

The chain employs TRBV6-2 or TRBV6-3 and TRBJ2-7, with D perhaps TRBD1 (6 bases). The ends were cut back, 2 bases at V and 6 bases at J, with 14 bases in the middle. Germline V gives CDR1 MNHEY, CDR2 SVGEGT. CDR3 length: 14 residues. The CDR3: CASSYGRTVGEQYF. The CDR3 DNA reads as TGTGCCAGCAGTTACGGAAGGACAGTGGGCGAGCAGTACTTC.

This clonotype was observed a single time. The chain joins TRBV2 to TRBJ1-2; D is perhaps TRBD1 (6 bases). Germline CDR1 SNHLY, CDR2 FYNNEI. Between the trimmed V and J ends, which lost 1 base and 8 bases, there was a span of 14 bases. The CDR3 runs to 14 residues. The CDR3 spells CASSEDRVWGGYTF. CDR3 coding DNA: TGTGCCAGCAGTGAAGACAGGGTCTGGGGGGGCTACACCTTC.

J is TRBJ1-3 and V is TRBV3-1, with 7 positions matching TRBD1. CDR3 length: 14 amino acids. The germline V gene has CDR1 LGHDT and CDR2 YNNKEL (reference sequence). V lost 3 bases to trimming and J lost 4 bases; unmatched junction nucleotides: 3. This chain's CDR3 is CASSHGGGGNTIYF. CDR3 bases: TGTGCCAGCAGCCATGGAGGGGGCGGAAACACCATATATTTT.

V and J are TRBV15 and TRBJ1-5, with D unresolved. Trimming removed 0 bases from V and 7 bases from J, with 13 bases in between. CDR3 length: 15 residues. Germline CDR1 and CDR2: LNHNV and YYDKDF (reference sequence). The CDR3 DNA is TGTGCCACCAGCAGAGATTATAAGGGCGTACAGCCCCAGCATTTT. The encoded protein is CATSRDYKGVQPQHF. The complete variable domain, with remaining parts taken from reference TRBV15 and TRBJ1-5, reads DAMVIQNPRYQVTQFGKPVTLSCSQTLNHNVMYWYQQKSSQAPKLLFHYYDKDFNNEADTPDNFQSRRPNTSFCFLDIRSPGLGDTAMYLCATSRDYKGVQPQHFGDGTRLSIL.

V gene TRBV6-5 combines with J gene TRBJ2-7; maybe TRBD1 (5 bases). The germline CDR1 and CDR2 sequences are MNHEY and SVGAGI. V lost 4 bases to trimming and J lost 6 bases, with 7 bases between them. The CDR3 runs 11 residues. CDR3 DNA: TGTGCCAGCAGTTCGACAGTCGAGCAGTACTTC. This codes for CASSSTVEQYF.

This rearrangement joins TRBV19 to TRBJ2-7, with 8 bases that match TRBD2. Unmatched junction bases numbered 12, after V lost 5 bases and J lost 3 bases. The length of the CDR3 is 16 residues. From germline, CDR1 is LNHDA and CDR2 SQIVND (reference sequence). The DNA for the CDR3 is TGTGCCAGTAGTGGGCGGAGGGTAGCGGGGAACTACGAGCAGTACTTC. Its protein is CASSGRRVAGNYEQYF.

The chain recombines TRBV5-1 with TRBJ2-5; no clear D gene. The CDR3 is made up of 14 amino acids. Per germline, CDR1 SGHRS and CDR2 YFSETQ. The V gene lost 5 bases and the J gene lost 2 bases, with 13 bases spanning the gap. CDR3 nucleotide sequence: TGCGCCAGCAGTCCCGGACCTGTACAAGAGACCCAGTACTTC. Its protein product is CASSPGPVQETQYF.

A single count supports this clonotype. V gene TRBV19 combines with J gene TRBJ2-5; 7 bases line up with TRBD1. Germline CDR1 and CDR2: LNHDA and SQIVND (reference sequence). The CDR3 is 13 amino acids. Trimming at V came to 6 bases and at J to 0 bases, leaving 1 base not matched to a gene. CDR3 protein: CASRDRYQETQYF. The CDR3, as DNA: TGTGCCAGTAGGGACAGGTACCAAGAGACCCAGTACTTC.

The CDR3 DNA sequence: TGTGCCAGCAGCTTGGATAGGGGGAGGCACACCGGGGAGCTGTTTTTT. Amino acid sequence: CASSLDRGRHTGELFF. The chain couples TRBV5-6 to TRBJ2-2; D may correspond to TRBD1 or TRBD2 (6 bases each). Trimming took off 0 bases at V and 3 bases at J, with 12 bases between the two ends. This CDR3 is 16 amino acids long. Germline assignment: CDR1 SGHDT and CDR2 YYEEEE.

The rearrangement uses TRBV2 and TRBJ2-3; unclear D gene. In germline, CDR1 is SNHLY, CDR2 FYNNEI. The ends were cut back, 6 bases at V and 0 bases at J, with 7 bases in the middle. The CDR3 runs to 13 residues. CDR3 DNA sequence: TGTGCCAGCAGGCAGACTAGCACAGATACGCAGTATTTT. Translating gives CASRQTSTDTQYF. Drawing the rest from reference TRBV2 and TRBJ2-3, the complete variable domain is EPEVTQTPSHQVTQMGQEVILRCVPISNHLYFYWYRQILGQKVEFLVSFYNNEISEKSEIFDDQFSVERPDGSNFTLKIRSTKLEDSAMYFCASRQTSTDTQYFGPGTRLTVL.